The T cell receptor beta chain under discussion was sequenced for a study of chemoradiotherapy in HPV16-positive cancers (dated by TCRdb to 2021 to 2024). Study-level background: Functional T-cell assays on cells from two HPV16-positive patients defined candidate HPV-specific T-cell clones and common TCR motifs. The study asked whether T-cell immunity against the HPV oncoproteins E6 and E7 changes during chemoradiotherapy and whether it affects survival. The candidate HPV-specific TCRs and motifs were subsequently tracked in TCR repertoires obtained from 70 to 95 patients with HPV-related cancers. Paper-wide results and their limitations: The functional definition of HPV-specific T cells was derived from only a couple of HPV16-positive patients, and the survival association was reported for HPV16-positive patients. In HPV16-positive patients, expansion of HPV-responsive T cells during chemoradiotherapy was found to be associated with improved recurrence-free survival. Expansion of candidate HPV-specific clones and E7-related TCR motifs was observed in the tumor microenvironment during treatment, whereas no such expansion was observed for non-HPV-specific T cells.

Receptors were amplified or captured by the immunoSEQ multiplex PCR assay. As stored in TCRdb, this immuneACCESS dataset retains in-frame rearrangements with V and J assigned. A fraction of the clones does not appear; measured against another copy, unresolved V genes explain less than half of the discrepancy, and the remainder lacks a known reason. Here the sample has 5,000 to 6,500 clones; almost 90% occur a single time. Approximately 30% of the sample comes from the top ten. Because repertoires were sampled repeatedly during chemoradiotherapy, clonal expansion in the tumor microenvironment could be followed. The CDR3 holds 13 amino acids from the cysteine to the phenylalanine. Of the read, only the CDR3 DNA is kept; its 39 bases are in frame from base 1. Per the germline V gene, MNHEY is the CDR1 and SVGAGI is the CDR2. The junction shows trimming of 6 bases on V and 0 bases on J, plus 9 bases between the germline ends.

With regard to this clone: What this receptor recognizes is not known. No much larger clone exists at a distance of one base, and base qualities are not known.

Recombination joined TRBV6-5 with TRBJ2-7; a confident D gene designation cannot be given. Sample: blood, taken from a patient who underwent chemoradiotherapy. This receptor was taken from a human donor with HPV-associated anogenital cancer. The CDR3 sequence is CASRRYNSYEQYF. The base sequence is TGTGCCAGCAGACGTTACAACTCCTACGAGCAGTACTTC.